The 13 T cell receptor beta chains below come from one sample, sequenced in a study of beta chain features in type 1 diabetes. Sequencing targeted expressed TCRB transcripts, as all isolated RNA had been reverse transcribed. This table comes from immunoSEQ multiplex PCR, and its TCRdb copy is limited to in-frame clones, with some not included. The data hold fewer than 150,000 clones, with 6.5% to 8.5% observed a single time. Input material: central memory CD4+ T cells from blood. The receptor set was obtained from a woman aged 25-40 years in good health.

The chain employs TRBV6-6 and TRBJ2-2, with 9 bases aligning to TRBD1. Germline CDR1 MNHNY, CDR2 SVGAGI (reference sequence). V shed 6 bases, J shed 6 bases, and the junction held 8 bases outside the gene matches. CDR3 size: 15 residues. The CDR3 reads CASRPGQGWSGELFF. The CDR3 DNA sequence: TGTGCCAGCAGGCCGGGACAGGGTTGGTCCGGGGAGCTGTTTTTT.

This chain connects TRBV2 to TRBJ1-5; D might be TRBD1 (6 bases). This CDR3 has 13 residues. Deletions cut 8 bases from V and 2 bases from J, with 10 bases between. Germline CDR1 is SNHLY and CDR2 is FYNNEI. The CDR3 nucleotides are TGTGCCAGCGCACAGGGTGGCAATCAGCCCCAGCATTTT. It specifies CASAQGGNQPQHF.

This clone came up a few times. The genes are TRBV9 and TRBJ2-7; D not resolved. Germline V lookup: CDR1 SGDLS, CDR2 YYNGEE. Trimming cost V 4 bases and J 4 bases, with 6 bases left between them. This CDR3 region has 11 residues. As DNA, the CDR3 is TGTGCCAGCAGCTCCGGGTACGAGCAGTACTTC. This translates into CASSSGYEQYF. Supplemented by reference TRBV9 and TRBJ2-7, the full variable domain reads DSGVTQTPKHLITATGQRVTLRCSPRSGDLSVYWYQQSLDQGLQFLIQYYNGEERAKGNILERFSAQQFPDLHSELNLSSLELGDSALYFCASSSGYEQYFGPGTRLTVT.

This clone was found a few times. V is TRBV2 and J is TRBJ1-4; D might be TRBD1 (6 bases). The V gene's germline CDR1 is SNHLY and CDR2 FYNNEI. The CDR3 has 14 amino acids. V lost 6 bases and J lost 3, with 11 bases in between. CDR3 coding DNA: TGTGCCAGCAGACGGGGGGCGGCTAATGAAAAACTGTTTTTT. It encodes CASRRGAANEKLFF.

This clone was detected many times. The chain has TRBV21-1 and TRBJ2-1; whether TRBD1, the table's D call, matches the DNA was not checked. TRBV21-1 has pseudogene status. This CDR3 is 14 amino acids long. The CDR3 sequence is CASSTIDRVAQQFF. In nucleotides, the CDR3 is TGTGCCAGCAGCACCATCGACAGGGTAGCCCAGCAGTTCTTC.

This clone was picked up many times. V and J are TRBV4-2 and TRBJ2-3, with D maybe TRBD1 (6 bases). The germline V gene has CDR1 LGHNA and CDR2 YNFKEQ. V dropped 1 base and J dropped 2 bases, with 16 bases sitting between them. The CDR3 contains 17 residues. The CDR3 sequence is CASSQGPGDANTDTQYF. The CDR3 DNA reads TGTGCCAGCAGCCAAGGACCAGGGGATGCGAACACAGATACGCAGTATTTT.

A few counts support this clone. The chain couples TRBV29-1 to TRBJ2-7; tentative D call: TRBD2 (6 bases). V lost 6 bases and J lost 4, with 13 bases in between. There are 12 residues in the CDR3. The germline V gene has CDR1 SQVTM and CDR2 ANQGSEA. The CDR3: CSVSRENYEQYF. DNA of the CDR3: TGCAGCGTGAGTCGGGAGAATTACGAGCAGTACTTC.

This clone appeared a few times. The chain combines TRBV9 with TRBJ2-3; D gene ambiguous. This CDR3 has 16 residues. Deletions cut 0 bases from V and 0 bases from J, with 11 bases between. In germline, CDR1 is SGDLS, CDR2 YYNGEE. The CDR3 is CASSVESRISTDTQYF. CDR3 sequence (DNA): TGTGCCAGCAGCGTAGAGTCGAGGATAAGCACAGATACGCAGTATTTT.

This clone has a handful of counts. The chain is built from TRBV7-2 and TRBJ1-1; D may be TRBD1 (5 bases). Trimming removed 5 bases at V and 1 base at J, with 11 bases between. This CDR3 has 14 amino acids. The germline V gene has CDR1 SGHTA and CDR2 FQGNSA. The DNA for the CDR3 is TGTGCCAGCAGCCAGGGACTAAAGAACACTGAAGCTTTCTTT. This sequence encodes CASSQGLKNTEAFF.

The sample holds a few counts of this clone. V gene TRBV7-3 combines with J gene TRBJ2-1; 10 nucleotides align to TRBD1. Per the germline V gene, CDR1 is SGHTA and CDR2 is FQGTGA. The length of the CDR3 is 14 residues. V shed 5 bases, J shed 8 bases, and the junction held 6 bases outside the gene matches. The CDR3 loop reads CASSPGQGVYEQFF. DNA of the CDR3: TGTGCCAGCAGCCCAGGACAGGGGGTCTATGAGCAGTTCTTC.

The chain links TRBV9 to TRBJ2-5, with 9 bases identical to TRBD2. The J call is uncertain, as TRBJ2-7 better fits the DNA end. Germline V lookup: CDR1 SGDLS, CDR2 YYNGEE. The CDR3 contains 16 residues. The CDR3 sequence: CASSAATSGQTYEQYF. CDR3 in DNA: TGTGCCAGCAGCGCCGCAACTAGCGGGCAGACCTACGAGCAGTACTTC.

This rearrangement joins TRBV4-2 to TRBJ1-1, with a possible D match to TRBD1 (5 bases). Germline-derived CDR1 and CDR2 are LGHNA and YNFKEQ. The V end lost 3 bases, the J end lost 2 bases, and 13 bases lay between the germline ends. This CDR3 spans 15 amino acids. CDR3 in amino acids: CASSHTRQINTEAFF. CDR3 in DNA: TGTGCCAGCAGCCATACAAGACAGATTAACACTGAAGCTTTCTTT.

The V gene is TRBV5-4, the J gene TRBJ2-1, with 10 bases fitting TRBD1. J gave up 6 bases and V 0 bases, and 6 bases lay outside the gene matches. This CDR3 region has 16 residues. The germline gives CDR1 SGHNT, CDR2 YYREEE (reference sequence). CDR3 nucleotides: TGTGCCAGCAGCTTGGCGACAGGGGGCCTTCTCAATGAGCAGTTCTTC. This translates into CASSLATGGLLNEQFF.